This TCR beta chain was obtained from a study of shared clonotypes between healthy human individuals. The CDR3 is 15 residues long. CDR1 and CDR2 (germline): LNHDA, SQIVND (reference sequence). Germline trimming cut 5 bases from V and 0 bases from J; bases unmatched to any gene: 1. The table came from immunoSEQ multiplex PCR; TCRdb's copy has only in-frame clones and leaves some out. The sample contains about 2.1 million clones, 85% to 95% of which appear only once. CD45RO-negative cells were positively selected for CCR7, leaving out terminally differentiated effector memory CD45RA+ cells. Free of recent acute infections or vaccinations, the donors were healthy HIV-negative adults. Study-wide results and limits: A handful of donors shared around 5.1% of their naive CD4 clonotypes.

In the case of this clone: No antigen is known for it. Different DNA sequences within this sample yield the same CDR3.

This clonotype was sampled from a man between 18 and 35 years old in good health. Some clones in this sample may be carry-over from other donors' samples. The chain carries TRBV19 and TRBJ2-1, with 10 bases fitting TRBD1. The sample was naive CD8+ T cells from PBMCs. The CDR3 coding sequence is TGTGCCAGTAGTCGGGACAGGGGCTCCTACAATGAGCAGTTCTTC. It codes for CASSRDRGSYNEQFF.